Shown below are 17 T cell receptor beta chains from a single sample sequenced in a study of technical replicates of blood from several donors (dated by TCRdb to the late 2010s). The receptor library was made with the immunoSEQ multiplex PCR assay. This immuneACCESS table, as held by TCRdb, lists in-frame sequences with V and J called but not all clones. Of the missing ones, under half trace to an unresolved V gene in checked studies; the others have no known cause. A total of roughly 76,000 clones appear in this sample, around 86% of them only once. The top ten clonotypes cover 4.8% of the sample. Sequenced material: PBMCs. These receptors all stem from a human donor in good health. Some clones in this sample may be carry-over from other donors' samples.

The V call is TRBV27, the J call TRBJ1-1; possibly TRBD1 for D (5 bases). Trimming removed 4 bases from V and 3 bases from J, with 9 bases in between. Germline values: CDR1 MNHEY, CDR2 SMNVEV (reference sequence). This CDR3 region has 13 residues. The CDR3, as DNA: TGTGCCAGCAGTTGGCGGGGGTACACTGAAGCTTTCTTT. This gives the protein CASSWRGYTEAFF.

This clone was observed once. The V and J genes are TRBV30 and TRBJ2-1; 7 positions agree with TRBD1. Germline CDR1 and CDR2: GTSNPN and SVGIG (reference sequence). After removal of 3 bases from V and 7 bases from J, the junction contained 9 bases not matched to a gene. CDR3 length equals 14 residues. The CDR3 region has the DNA TGTGCCTGGAGACGGGACAGAGGATGGAATGAGCAGTTCTTC. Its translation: CAWRRDRGWNEQFF.

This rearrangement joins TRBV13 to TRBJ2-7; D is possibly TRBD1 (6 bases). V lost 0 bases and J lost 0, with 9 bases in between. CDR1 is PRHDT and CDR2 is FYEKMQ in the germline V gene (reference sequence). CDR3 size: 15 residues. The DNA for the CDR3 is TGTGCCAGCAGCTTAGGCCCAGGGGACTCCTACGAGCAGTACTTC. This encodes CASSLGPGDSYEQYF.

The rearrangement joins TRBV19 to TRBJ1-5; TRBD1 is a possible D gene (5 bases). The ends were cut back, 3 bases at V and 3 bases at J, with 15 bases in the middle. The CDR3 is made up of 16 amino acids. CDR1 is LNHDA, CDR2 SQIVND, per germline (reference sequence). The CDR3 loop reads CASSIQNWGYNQPQHF. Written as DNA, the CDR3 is TGTGCCAGTAGTATTCAGAATTGGGGCTACAATCAGCCCCAGCATTTT.

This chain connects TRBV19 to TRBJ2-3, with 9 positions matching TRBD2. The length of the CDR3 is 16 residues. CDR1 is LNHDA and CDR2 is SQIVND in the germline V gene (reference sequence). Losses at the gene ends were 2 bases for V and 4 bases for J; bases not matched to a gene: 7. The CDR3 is CASSINPAGGADTQYF. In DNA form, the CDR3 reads TGTGCCAGTAGTATAAACCCGGCGGGAGGGGCAGATACGCAGTATTTT.

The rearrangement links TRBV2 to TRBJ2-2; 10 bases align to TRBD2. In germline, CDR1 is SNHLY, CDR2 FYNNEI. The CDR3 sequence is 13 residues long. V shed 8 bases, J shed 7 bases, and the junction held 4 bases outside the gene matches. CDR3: CASAPSGSGELFF. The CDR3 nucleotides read TGTGCCAGCGCGCCTAGCGGGAGCGGGGAGCTGTTTTTT.

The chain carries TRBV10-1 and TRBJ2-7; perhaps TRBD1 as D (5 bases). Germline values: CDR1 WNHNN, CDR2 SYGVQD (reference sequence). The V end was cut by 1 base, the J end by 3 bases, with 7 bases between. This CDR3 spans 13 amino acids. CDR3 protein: CASSEFDSYEQYF. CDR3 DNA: TGCGCCAGCAGTGAGTTTGACAGCTACGAGCAGTACTTC.

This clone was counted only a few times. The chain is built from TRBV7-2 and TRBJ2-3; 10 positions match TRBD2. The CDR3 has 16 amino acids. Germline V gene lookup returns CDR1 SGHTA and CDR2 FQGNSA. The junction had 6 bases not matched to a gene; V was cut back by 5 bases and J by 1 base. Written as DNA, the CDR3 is TGTGCCAGCAGCCTCTTAGCGGGGGGCCGCACAGATACGCAGTATTTT. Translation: CASSLLAGGRTDTQYF.

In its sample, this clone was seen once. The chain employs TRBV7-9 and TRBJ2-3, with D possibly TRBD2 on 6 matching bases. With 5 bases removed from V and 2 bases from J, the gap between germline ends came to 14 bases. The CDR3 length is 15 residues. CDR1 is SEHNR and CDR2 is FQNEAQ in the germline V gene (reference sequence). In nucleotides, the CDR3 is TGTGCCAGCAGCATAAGCGGGCCAAACACAGATACGCAGTATTTT. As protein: CASSISGPNTDTQYF.

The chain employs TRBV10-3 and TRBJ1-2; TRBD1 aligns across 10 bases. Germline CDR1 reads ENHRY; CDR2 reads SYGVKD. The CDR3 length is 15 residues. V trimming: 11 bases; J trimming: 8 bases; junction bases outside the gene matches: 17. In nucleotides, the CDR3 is TGTGCCGCCATCACAGGGTCTGGGACAGGGGAAGGCTACACCTTC. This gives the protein CAAITGSGTGEGYTF.

As DNA, the CDR3 is TGTGCCGGGACTAGCGGAGCCTACGAGCAGTACTTC. Its translation is CAGTSGAYEQYF. V is TRBV30 and J is TRBJ2-7; 11 bases match TRBD2. This CDR3 spans 12 amino acids. Looked up from germline, CDR1 is GTSNPN and CDR2 is SVGIG (reference sequence). Losses at the gene ends were 8 bases for V and 2 bases for J; bases not matched to a gene: 2. The full variable domain, with the rest looked up from reference TRBV30 and TRBJ2-7, is SQTIHQWPATLVQPVGSPLSLECTVEGTSNPNLYWYRQAAGRGLQLLFYSVGIGQISSEVPQNLSASRPQDRQFILSSKKLLLSDSGFYLCAGTSGAYEQYFGPGTRLTVT.

The DNA of the CDR3 is TGTGCCAGCAGCTTCTTAGCAGGGGTGAACACTGAAGCTTTCTTT. It yields the protein CASSFLAGVNTEAFF. This rearrangement joins TRBV5-6 to TRBJ1-1, with D possibly TRBD1 on 6 matching bases. The CDR3 runs 15 residues. V was clipped by 2 bases and J by 0 bases, with 11 bases between them. Germline V gene lookup returns CDR1 SGHDT and CDR2 YYEEEE.

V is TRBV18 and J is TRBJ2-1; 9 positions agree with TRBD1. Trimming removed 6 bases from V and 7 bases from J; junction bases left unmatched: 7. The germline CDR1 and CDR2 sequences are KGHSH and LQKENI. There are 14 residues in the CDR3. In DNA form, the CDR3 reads TGTGCCAGCTCGCGCCGGGACAGGGATAATGAGCAGTTCTTC. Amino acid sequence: CASSRRDRDNEQFF. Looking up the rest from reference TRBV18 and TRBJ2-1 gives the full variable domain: NAGVMQNPRHLVRRRGQEARLRCSPMKGHSHVYWYRQLPEEGLKFMVYLQKENIIDESGMPKERFSAEFPKEGPSILRIQQVVRGDSAAYFCASSRRDRDNEQFFGPGTRLTVL.

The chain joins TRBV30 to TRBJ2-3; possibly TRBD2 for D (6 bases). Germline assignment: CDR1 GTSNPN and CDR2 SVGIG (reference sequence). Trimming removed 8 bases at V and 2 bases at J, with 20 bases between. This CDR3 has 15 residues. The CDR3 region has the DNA TGTGCCCGCCGAGGAGGGACTCATTTCACAGATACGCAGTATTTT. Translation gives CARRGGTHFTDTQYF.

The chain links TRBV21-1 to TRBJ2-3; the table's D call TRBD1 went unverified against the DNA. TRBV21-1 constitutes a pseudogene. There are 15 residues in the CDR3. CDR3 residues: CASSKGGQQADTQYF. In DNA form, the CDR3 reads TGTGCCAGCAGCAAAGGCGGACAGCAAGCAGATACGCAGTATTTT.

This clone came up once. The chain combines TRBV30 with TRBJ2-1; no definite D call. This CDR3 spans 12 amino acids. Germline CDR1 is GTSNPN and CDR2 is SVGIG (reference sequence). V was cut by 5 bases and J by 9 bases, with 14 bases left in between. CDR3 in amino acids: CAWSRVPGEQFF. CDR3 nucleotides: TGTGCCTGGTCCCGAGTTCCCGGTGAGCAGTTCTTC.

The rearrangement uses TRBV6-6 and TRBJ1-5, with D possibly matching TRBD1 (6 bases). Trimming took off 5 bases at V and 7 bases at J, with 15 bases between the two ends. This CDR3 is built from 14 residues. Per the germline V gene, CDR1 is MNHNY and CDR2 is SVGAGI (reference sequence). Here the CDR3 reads CASSAQGSEQPQHF. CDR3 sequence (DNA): TGTGCCAGCAGTGCGCAGGGGTCTGAGCAGCCCCAGCATTTT.